Following are 22 T cell receptor beta chains from one sample sequenced in a study of blood T cell repertoires in COVID-19. Sequencing used immunoSEQ multiplex PCR; TCRdb keeps in-frame clones, though not all of them. The sample consists of 25,000 to 30,000 clones, approximately 93% of them appearing once. Sequencing was carried out using peripheral blood. These receptors were collected from a human donor with active COVID-19. The donor label of this sample is uncertain.

The chain carries TRBV7-9 and TRBJ1-5; no reliable D call. V lost 2 bases and J 8 bases, leaving 7 bases between the germline ends. This CDR3 has 12 amino acids. Looked up from germline, CDR1 is SEHNR and CDR2 is FQNEAQ (reference sequence). The CDR3: CASSLLGEPQHF. The CDR3 region has the DNA TGTGCCAGCAGCTTACTCGGGGAGCCCCAGCATTTT.

This rearrangement joins TRBV12-3 or TRBV12-4 to TRBJ2-1; 8 bases are a match to TRBD1. The ends lost 5 bases at V and 7 bases at J; junction bases unmatched: 4. CDR3 length: 13 residues. CDR3 loop: CASSRTGMNEQFF. CDR3 DNA: TGTGCCAGCAGTAGGACAGGGATGAATGAGCAGTTCTTC.

V gene TRBV10-3 combines with J gene TRBJ2-3, with 9 nucleotides matching TRBD1. This CDR3 has 17 amino acids. Trimming at V came to 3 bases and at J to 3 bases, leaving 10 bases not matched to a gene. Germline V lookup: CDR1 ENHRY, CDR2 SYGVKD. For the CDR3, the DNA is TGTGCCATCAGTGATTTTAGTGGGACAGGGAGAACAGATACGCAGTATTTT. Amino acids: CAISDFSGTGRTDTQYF.

The gene calls are TRBV5-6 and TRBJ2-5; the D gene is possibly TRBD2 (6 bases). Germline-derived CDR1 and CDR2 are SGHDT and YYEEEE. Trimming cost V 0 bases and J 5 bases, with 17 bases left between them. The CDR3 is made up of 16 amino acids. This chain's CDR3 is CASSLDPGALGETQYF. In DNA, the CDR3 is TGTGCCAGCAGCTTGGATCCGGGAGCCCTCGGGGAGACCCAGTACTTC.

The rearrangement links TRBV15 to TRBJ1-5, with 8 bases matching TRBD1. The trim removed 7 bases at V and 0 bases at J, leaving 5 bases unmatched. There are 15 residues in the CDR3. Per the germline V gene, CDR1 is LNHNV and CDR2 is YYDKDF (reference sequence). The CDR3 sequence is CATNSGQVSNQPQHF. CDR3 coding DNA: TGTGCCACCAACTCGGGACAGGTTAGCAATCAGCCCCAGCATTTT.

The chain carries TRBV12-3 or TRBV12-4 and TRBJ2-2; D gene ambiguous. The CDR3 has 12 amino acids. V dropped 8 bases and J dropped 1 base, with 5 bases sitting between them. CDR3 protein: CASRQNTGELFF. DNA of the CDR3: TGTGCCAGCCGACAGAACACCGGGGAGCTGTTTTTT.

This chain links TRBV30 with TRBJ1-1; 8 bases are shared with TRBD1. V was pared by 2 bases and J by 0 bases, with 2 bases of the junction left unmatched. Germline V CDR1 and CDR2: GTSNPN, SVGIG (reference sequence). The CDR3 runs to 14 residues. The CDR3 here is CAWSRTGMNTEAFF. The CDR3 nucleotides are TGTGCCTGGAGTAGGACAGGGATGAACACTGAAGCTTTCTTT.

The chain uses TRBV5-1 and TRBJ1-4, with D perhaps matching TRBD1 (5 bases). Looked up from germline, CDR1 is SGHRS and CDR2 is YFSETQ. Trimming removed 0 bases at V and 3 bases at J, with 12 bases between. The CDR3 sequence is 16 residues long. The CDR3 sequence: CASSLGQRGSNEKLFF. The CDR3 coding sequence is TGCGCCAGCAGCTTGGGACAGCGCGGATCTAATGAAAAACTGTTTTTT.

The chain couples TRBV4-1 to TRBJ1-4; 8 bases are shared with TRBD1. Germline CDR1 reads MGHRA; CDR2 reads YSYEKL. V lost 1 base and J lost 7; bases outside the gene matches: 5. This CDR3 is 15 amino acids long. CDR3 residues: CASSQGQGLGEKLFF. CDR3 bases: TGCGCCAGCAGCCAAGGACAGGGGCTAGGTGAAAAACTGTTTTTT.

The gene calls are TRBV7-2 and TRBJ2-5, with 10 bases that match TRBD2. This CDR3 is built from 15 residues. Germline loops: CDR1 SGHTA, CDR2 FQGNSA. V was pared by 4 bases and J by 5 bases, with 7 bases of the junction left unmatched. This CDR3 reads CASSSKRGGFETQYF. CDR3 coding DNA: TGTGCCAGCAGCTCCAAGCGGGGGGGCTTTGAGACCCAGTACTTC.

This clone was picked up a small number of times. The rearrangement joins TRBV4-1 to TRBJ2-5; 8 bases match TRBD2. This CDR3 region has 18 residues. Germline CDR1 MGHRA, CDR2 YSYEKL. The J segment lost 5 bases and the V segment lost 3 bases, leaving 17 bases of the junction unmatched. CDR3 coding DNA: TGCGCCAGCAGCCACCACCCGGGACTAGGACGGCGGCAGGAGACCCAGTACTTC. It is translated as CASSHHPGLGRRQETQYF.

The chain couples TRBV5-6 to TRBJ1-1, with 9 bases that match TRBD1. The germline V gene encodes CDR1 SGHDT and CDR2 YYEEEE. The CDR3 has 15 amino acids. With 1 base clipped from V and 6 bases from J, the junction kept 7 bases outside the gene matches. The CDR3: CASSLPGQGNAEAFF. The CDR3 nucleotides are TGTGCCAGCAGCTTGCCGGGACAGGGTAACGCTGAAGCTTTCTTT.

The chain joins TRBV6-1 to TRBJ1-3; D call uncertain. The germline gives CDR1 MNHNS, CDR2 SASEGT. The CDR3 sequence is 18 residues long. Between the trimmed V and J ends, which lost 0 bases and 3 bases, there was a span of 18 bases. CDR3 sequence: CASSEARWQALRGNTIYF. The DNA for the CDR3 is TGTGCCAGCAGTGAAGCGCGTTGGCAGGCTCTTCGTGGAAACACCATATATTTT.

For this clone: Distinct nucleotide sequences in the sample also encode this CDR3. This sequence joins TRBV28 and TRBJ2-2; D might be TRBD1 (6 bases). V lost 6 bases, J lost 2 bases, and 10 bases lay in between. Germline V lookup: CDR1 MDHEN, CDR2 SYDVKM. The CDR3 length is 14 residues. Here the CDR3 reads CASRPDRNTGELFF. CDR3 DNA sequence: TGTGCCAGCAGACCGGACAGAAACACCGGGGAGCTGTTTTTT.

As DNA, the CDR3 is TGTGCCAGCACCCCGGGAGCCAGGGAGCTGTTTTTT. The encoded protein is CASTPGARELFF. The chain carries TRBV5-5 and TRBJ2-2, with a tentative D call TRBD2 (6 bases). The germline V gene has CDR1 SGHKS and CDR2 YYEKEE (reference sequence). The CDR3 spans 12 residues. V was pared by 6 bases and J by 9 bases, with 12 bases between.

The chain combines TRBV5-1 with TRBJ2-3, with D hard to call. Germline assignment: CDR1 SGHRS and CDR2 YFSETQ. The CDR3 has 14 amino acids. Trimming stripped 0 bases from V and 6 bases from J, with 11 bases between. CDR3 in DNA: TGCGCCAGCAGCTTGGTCCCCCCCTCGGATACGCAGTATTTT. Translated: CASSLVPPSDTQYF.

The rearrangement joins TRBV9 to TRBJ2-2, with D possibly being TRBD2 (6 bases). Trimming cost V 0 bases and J 2 bases, with 11 bases left between them. The CDR3 runs 16 residues. Looked up from germline, CDR1 is SGDLS and CDR2 is YYNGEE. CDR3 region: CASSVVAVGNTGELFF. Here the CDR3 DNA reads TGTGCCAGCAGCGTAGTAGCGGTAGGAAACACCGGGGAGCTGTTTTTT.

The chain uses TRBV3-1 (or the pseudogene TRBV3-2) and TRBJ2-3, with TRBD2 as a possible D gene (6 bases). The ends were cut back, 0 bases at V and 5 bases at J, with 6 bases in the middle. Germline V CDR1 and CDR2: LGHDT, YNNKEL (reference sequence). This CDR3 has 13 amino acids. CDR3 region: CASSQEGGDTQYF. CDR3 sequence (DNA): TGTGCCAGCAGCCAAGAGGGGGGAGATACGCAGTATTTT.

The chain combines TRBV2 with TRBJ2-3, with TRBD2 as a possible D gene (5 bases). Germline V lookup: CDR1 SNHLY, CDR2 FYNNEI. V was shortened by 1 base and J by 5 bases, with 10 bases between the two germline ends. This CDR3 is built from 14 residues. The CDR3: CASSEGGVEDTQYF. The CDR3 DNA reads TGTGCCAGCAGTGAAGGGGGAGTAGAAGATACGCAGTATTTT.

The chain carries TRBV6-5 and TRBJ1-1, with 8 bases that match TRBD1. CDR1 is MNHEY and CDR2 is SVGAGI in the germline V gene. Germline trimming cut 6 bases from V and 6 bases from J; bases unmatched to any gene: 9. CDR3 length: 14 residues. DNA of the CDR3: TGTGCCAGCAGCAGACCAGGGGGCAGGTCTGAAGCTTTCTTT. It translates to CASSRPGGRSEAFF.

The chain carries TRBV10-2 and TRBJ2-5, with D possibly matching TRBD2 (5 bases). The CDR3 is 11 amino acids. Trimming pared 7 bases from V and 5 bases from J, leaving 8 bases between. The germline CDR1 and CDR2 sequences are WSHSY and SAAADI. The CDR3 region has the DNA TGCGCCAGCAAACTAGGCGAGACCCAGTACTTC. This translates into CASKLGETQYF.

V is TRBV6-2 or TRBV6-3 and J is TRBJ1-5; 8 bases line up with TRBD1. Germline-derived CDR1 and CDR2 are MNHEY and SVGEGT. The CDR3 totals 14 residues. The trim removed 3 bases at V and 4 bases at J, leaving 2 bases unmatched. Here the CDR3 DNA reads TGTGCCAGCAGTTATGGACAGGGTAATCAGCCCCAGCATTTT. This sequence encodes CASSYGQGNQPQHF.